The next 6 T cell receptor beta chains were all read from a single sample in a study of T cell repertoires and HLA-DP antigens. These TCRs are of unknown antigen specificity. Data came from immunoSEQ multiplex PCR; TCRdb stores just in-frame clones and leaves some out. Here the sample spans approximately 86,000 clones, 86% being singletons. Sequencing was done on a sample of CD4+ T cells from PBMCs. The receptors derive from a man aged 45-65 years in good health and CMV-seronegative.

This chain uses TRBV4-1 with TRBJ1-1, with 7 bases lining up with TRBD1. Unmatched junction bases numbered 9, after V lost 3 bases and J lost 5 bases. The germline CDR1 and CDR2 sequences are MGHRA and YSYEKL. The CDR3 sequence is 15 residues long. CDR3 sequence: CASSQRGQGGTEAFF. In nucleotides, the CDR3 is TGCGCCAGCAGCCAGAGGGGGCAGGGTGGGACTGAAGCTTTCTTT.

The gene calls are TRBV7-2 and TRBJ2-5; TRBD2 matches at 12 bases. There are 14 residues in the CDR3. Germline V CDR1 and CDR2: SGHTA, FQGNSA. V lost 6 bases and J lost 5; bases outside the gene matches: 4. Written as DNA, the CDR3 is TGTGCCAGCAGATCTACTAGCGGGGGGGAGACCCAGTACTTC. Translated: CASRSTSGGETQYF.

The chain has TRBV7-2 and TRBJ2-5; D gene uncertain. V gave up 1 base and J gave up 5 bases, with 8 bases separating them. Germline CDR1 reads SGHTA; CDR2 reads FQGNSA. CDR3 length: 13 amino acids. The CDR3 DNA sequence: TGTGCCAGCAGCTTAGTCTCAGCCGAGACCCAGTACTTC. Its translation: CASSLVSAETQYF.

The chain couples TRBV6-4 to TRBJ1-6; D is unclear. Germline V CDR1 and CDR2: MRHNA, SNTAGT. The CDR3 runs to 13 residues. With 2 bases removed from V and 7 bases from J, the gap between germline ends came to 6 bases. The CDR3 protein is CASSDGWNSPLHF. DNA for the CDR3: TGTGCCAGCAGTGACGGGTGGAATTCACCCCTCCACTTT.

The chain joins TRBV4-1 to TRBJ2-2, with 7 bases lining up with TRBD1. The CDR3 contains 15 residues. Germline CDR1 and CDR2: MGHRA and YSYEKL. J gave up 7 bases and V 0 bases, and 5 bases lay outside the gene matches. This CDR3 reads CASSQDSGGFGELFF. CDR3 DNA sequence: TGCGCCAGCAGCCAAGACTCAGGGGGTTTCGGGGAGCTGTTTTTT.

This chain connects TRBV18 to TRBJ1-5, with D perhaps TRBD1 (6 bases). V lost 2 bases to trimming and J lost 0 bases, with 14 bases between them. CDR3 length: 17 amino acids. Germline lookup yields CDR1 KGHSH and CDR2 LQKENI. CDR3 loop: CASSPAPTGYSNQPQHF. CDR3 coding DNA: TGTGCCAGCTCACCAGCCCCGACAGGTTATAGCAATCAGCCCCAGCATTTT.